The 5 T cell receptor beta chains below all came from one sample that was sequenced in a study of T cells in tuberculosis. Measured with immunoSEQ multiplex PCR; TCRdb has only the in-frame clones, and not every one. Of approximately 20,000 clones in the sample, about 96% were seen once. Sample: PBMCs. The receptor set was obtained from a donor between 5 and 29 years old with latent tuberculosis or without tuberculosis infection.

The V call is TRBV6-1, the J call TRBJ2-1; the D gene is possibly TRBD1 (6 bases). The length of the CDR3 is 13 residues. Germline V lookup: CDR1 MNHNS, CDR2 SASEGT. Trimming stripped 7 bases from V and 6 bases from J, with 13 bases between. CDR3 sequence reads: CASTQTGLNEQFF. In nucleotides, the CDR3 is TGTGCCAGCACCCAGACAGGCCTCAATGAGCAGTTCTTC.

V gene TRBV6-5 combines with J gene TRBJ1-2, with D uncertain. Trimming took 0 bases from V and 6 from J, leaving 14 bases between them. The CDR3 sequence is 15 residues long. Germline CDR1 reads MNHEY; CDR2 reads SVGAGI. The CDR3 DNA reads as TGTGCCAGCAGTTACTCGATGAATGAGTTTGATGGCTACACCTTC. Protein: CASSYSMNEFDGYTF.

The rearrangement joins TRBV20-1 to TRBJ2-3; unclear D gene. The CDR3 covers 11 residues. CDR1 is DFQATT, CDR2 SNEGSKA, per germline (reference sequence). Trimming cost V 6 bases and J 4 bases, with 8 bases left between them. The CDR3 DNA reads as TGCAGTGCCACTTTACCAGATACGCAGTATTTT. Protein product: CSATLPDTQYF.

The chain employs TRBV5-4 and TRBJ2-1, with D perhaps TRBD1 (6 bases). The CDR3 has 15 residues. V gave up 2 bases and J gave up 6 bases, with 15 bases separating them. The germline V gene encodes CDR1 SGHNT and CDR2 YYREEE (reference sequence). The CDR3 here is CASSFTDIRGNEQFF. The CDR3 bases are TGTGCCAGCAGCTTTACGGACATCAGGGGCAATGAGCAGTTCTTC.

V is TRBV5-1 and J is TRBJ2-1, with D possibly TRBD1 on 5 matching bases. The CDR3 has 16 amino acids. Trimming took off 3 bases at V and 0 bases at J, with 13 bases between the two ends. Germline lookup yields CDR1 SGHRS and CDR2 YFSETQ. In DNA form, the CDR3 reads TGCGCCAGCAGCTCCGGCGGACAACACTCCTACAATGAGCAGTTCTTC. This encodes CASSSGGQHSYNEQFF. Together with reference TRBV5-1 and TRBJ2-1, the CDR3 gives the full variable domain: KAGVTQTPRYLIKTRGQQVTLSCSPISGHRSVSWYQQTPGQGLQFLFEYFSETQRNKGNFPGRFSGRQFSNSRSEMNVSTLELGDSALYLCASSSGGQHSYNEQFFGPGTRLTVL.